The clone carrying this T cell receptor beta chain has at least ten counts. Its antigen remains unknown. The sample originates from a study of T cells in Graves' hyperthyroidism and ophthalmopathy. Whole-study context: Prior to any treatment, at the point of initial diagnosis, peripheral blood was collected. Study results and caveats: The model forecast ophthalmopathy, anticipating it by a median approximately 6 months before onset. A model built on 13 V-J features separated ophthalmopathy from stable hyperthyroidism.

RNA transcripts served as the template for amplifying TCR beta CDR3 regions. A first-round RT-PCR of the TCR CDR3 used the HTBI primer set. TCRdb reanalysed the multiplex PCR reads using MiXCR and keeps one entry per CDR3 protein. Among hundreds of thousands of distinct CDR3 sequences listed, around 15% were seen once. The V gene's germline CDR1 is SGHTA and CDR2 FQGNSA. The CDR3 has 15 residues. Trimming took 3 bases from V and 1 from J; bases not matched to a gene: 2. Ophthalmopathy cases met thresholds of Clinical Activity Score at least 3, NOSPECS grade at least 4 and duration under 3 months. The sequence came from a woman aged 45-65 years with Graves' ophthalmopathy. The rearrangement joins TRBV7-2 to TRBJ2-7; 11 positions agree with TRBD2. The sequencing sample was made of blood. The CDR3 sequence: CASSLWTSGSYEQYF. The CDR3 DNA sequence: TGTGCCAGCAGCTTGTGGACTAGCGGGTCCTACGAGCAGTACTTC.